Presented here are 30 T cell receptor beta chains from one specimen sequenced in a study of T cell responses to AZD1222 COVID-19 vaccine. Sequencing used immunoSEQ multiplex PCR; TCRdb keeps in-frame clones, though not all of them. The repertoire holds 100,000 or so clones, with roughly 90% as singletons. Here the sequenced sample was peripheral blood, taken on day 0 of AZD1222 vaccination. Every receptor here comes from an adult in good health.

This chain connects TRBV5-1 to TRBJ1-2; 9 bases are shared with TRBD1. Germline values: CDR1 SGHRS, CDR2 YFSETQ. This CDR3 is 13 amino acids long. V dropped 0 bases and J dropped 13; count of bases not matched to a gene: 7. CDR3 protein: CASSLDLQGAVTF. The CDR3 nucleotides are TGCGCCAGCAGCTTGGACCTACAGGGGGCTGTCACCTTC.

This clone is a singleton in its sample. This rearrangement joins TRBV18 to TRBJ1-2, with TRBD1 matching over 7 bases. Trimming removed 0 bases from V and 6 bases from J; junction bases left unmatched: 7. Per germline, CDR1 KGHSH and CDR2 LQKENI. The CDR3 consists of 15 residues. The CDR3 loop reads CASSPPAQGQNGYTF. CDR3 DNA sequence: TGTGCCAGCTCACCACCGGCACAGGGGCAGAATGGCTACACCTTC.

The chain uses TRBV30 and TRBJ1-3; unclear D gene. With 0 bases removed from V and 2 bases from J, the gap between germline ends came to 8 bases. The CDR3 extends over 14 amino acids. Germline CDR1 reads GTSNPN; CDR2 reads SVGIG (reference sequence). The chain's CDR3 is CAWSVRIAGNTIYF. The CDR3 DNA reads as TGTGCCTGGAGTGTACGGATAGCTGGAAACACCATATATTTT.

This CDR3 is CASTPPGVFYGYTF. CDR3 DNA: TGTGCCAGCACCCCGCCGGGAGTATTCTATGGCTACACCTTC. V usage is TRBV14 and J usage is TRBJ1-2, with D unresolved. Germline CDR1 reads SGHDN; CDR2 reads FVKESK. CDR3 length equals 14 residues. The V end lost 7 bases, the J end lost 4 bases, and 16 bases lay between the germline ends.

This chain joins TRBV6-5 and TRBJ2-7; 8 bases are a match to TRBD2. Germline-derived CDR1 and CDR2 are MNHEY and SVGAGI. Germline trimming cut 5 bases from V and 9 bases from J; bases unmatched to any gene: 9. The CDR3 loop spans 13 amino acids. The CDR3 region is CASSPSRAGVQYF. In DNA form, the CDR3 reads TGTGCCAGCAGTCCCTCTAGAGCGGGAGTGCAGTACTTC.

For the CDR3, the DNA is TGTGCCAGCAGCACGGATCAGAACACTGAAGCTTTCTTT. Translation gives CASSTDQNTEAFF. This sequence joins TRBV5-6 and TRBJ1-1; D gene unclear. CDR1 is SGHDT, CDR2 YYEEEE, per germline. This CDR3 comprises 13 residues. Trimming stripped 4 bases from V and 1 base from J, with 8 bases between.

The genes are TRBV7-2 and TRBJ1-3; D may be TRBD1 (5 bases). The CDR3 length is 16 residues. The germline V gene has CDR1 SGHTA and CDR2 FQGNSA. Deletions cut 6 bases from V and 0 bases from J, with 15 bases between. The CDR3 sequence: CASSSYRDLSGNTIYF. CDR3 DNA: TGTGCCAGCAGTTCATACCGGGACCTCTCTGGAAACACCATATATTTT.

The rearrangement uses TRBV5-4 and TRBJ2-5; a possible D gene is TRBD2 (6 bases). The CDR3 length is 16 residues. The V gene lost 5 bases and the J gene lost 5 bases, with 22 bases spanning the gap. Germline CDR1 is SGHNT and CDR2 is YYREEE (reference sequence). This CDR3 is CASRAGGERWKETQYF. DNA of the CDR3: TGTGCCAGCAGAGCTGGCGGGGAGAGGTGGAAGGAGACCCAGTACTTC.

The table lists this clone with a count of one. The gene calls are TRBV5-6 and TRBJ1-2; 8 bases line up with TRBD1. CDR3 length: 13 residues. Germline CDR1 and CDR2: SGHDT and YYEEEE. J was trimmed by 5 bases and V by 3 bases; bases with no gene match: 3. The CDR3 DNA sequence: TGTGCCAGCAGCTCGGACAGGGTATATGGCTACACCTTC. Its protein product is CASSSDRVYGYTF.

The rearrangement joins TRBV19 to TRBJ2-2, with 9 bases identical to TRBD2. Germline CDR1 LNHDA, CDR2 SQIVND (reference sequence). The CDR3 has 17 amino acids. Trimming took 4 bases from V and 0 from J; bases not matched to a gene: 6. The CDR3 DNA reads as TGTGCCAGTAGTAAAGAACTAGCGGGTTCGAACACCGGGGAGCTGTTTTTT. This codes for CASSKELAGSNTGELFF.

The CDR3 DNA reads as TGTGCCAGCGCCCGACAGAACCTGAACACTGAAGCTTTCTTT. This gives the protein CASARQNLNTEAFF. The chain is built from TRBV6-6 and TRBJ1-1, with D possibly matching TRBD1 (5 bases). This CDR3 contains 14 residues. Germline V lookup: CDR1 MNHNY, CDR2 SVGAGI (reference sequence). Trimming removed 8 bases from V and 0 bases from J, with 13 bases in between.

CDR3 nucleotide sequence: TGTGCCAGCAGCACCCAAGGTGGGCGGGATCACACCTACGAGCAGTACTTC. Amino acids: CASSTQGGRDHTYEQYF. The gene calls are TRBV11-2 and TRBJ2-7; possible D gene TRBD2, 6 bases. CDR3 size: 17 residues. Germline lookup yields CDR1 SGHAT and CDR2 FQNNGV. V lost 5 bases, J lost 2 bases, and 22 bases lay in between.

The gene calls are TRBV28 and TRBJ1-2, with 9 bases identical to TRBD1. CDR1 is MDHEN and CDR2 is SYDVKM in the germline V gene. Germline trimming cut 6 bases from V and 3 bases from J; bases unmatched to any gene: 8. This CDR3 is 15 amino acids long. The CDR3 reads CASSLYRGPDYGYTF. As DNA, the CDR3 is TGTGCCAGCAGCCTATACAGGGGGCCTGACTATGGCTACACCTTC.

The rearrangement joins TRBV28 to TRBJ1-2; no firm D call. Trimming shortened V by 2 bases and J by 2 bases, and 6 bases separated the two germline ends. CDR1 is MDHEN, CDR2 SYDVKM, per germline. This CDR3 is 13 amino acids long. CDR3 nucleotides: TGTGCCAGCAGTTTAGCCGAGAACTATGGCTACACCTTC. Amino acids: CASSLAENYGYTF.

For this clone: A far larger clone differs by one base, so this is likely a read error. The CDR3, as DNA: TGTGCCAGCAGTCTCTCCTACGAGCAGTACTTC. Translation gives CASSLSYEQYF. The chain has TRBV27 and TRBJ2-7; D is unclear. The CDR3 totals 11 residues. Germline V gene sequence: CDR1 MNHEY, CDR2 SMNVEV (reference sequence). V was pared by 5 bases and J by 0 bases, with 2 bases between.

There are a few counts of this clone. CDR3 region: CASIDPTGVYNEQFF. The CDR3 DNA sequence: TGTGCCAGTATCGACCCGACTGGGGTATACAATGAGCAGTTCTTC. The chain has TRBV19 and TRBJ2-1; no clear D gene. Germline CDR1 and CDR2: LNHDA and SQIVND (reference sequence). The CDR3 has 15 residues. The V end lost 7 bases, the J end lost 4 bases, and 17 bases lay between the germline ends. The full variable domain, completed using reference TRBV19 and TRBJ2-1, is DGGITQSPKYLFRKEGQNVTLSCEQNLNHDAMYWYRQDPGQGLRLIYYSQIVNDFQKGDIAEGYSVSREKKESFPLTVTSAQKNPTAFYLCASIDPTGVYNEQFFGPGTRLTVL.

V and J are TRBV19 and TRBJ1-4; 11 bases fit TRBD1. The CDR3 contains 18 residues. Trimming at V came to 4 bases and at J to 1 base, leaving 8 bases not matched to a gene. The germline CDR1 and CDR2 sequences are LNHDA and SQIVND (reference sequence). The CDR3 loop is CASSTRDRGSGTNEKLFF. CDR3 sequence (DNA): TGTGCCAGTAGTACCCGGGACAGGGGGTCAGGAACTAATGAAAAACTGTTTTTT.

This chain uses TRBV30 with TRBJ1-1; the match to TRBD1 covers 7 bases. Losses at the gene ends were 4 bases for V and 6 bases for J; bases not matched to a gene: 5. Germline CDR1 GTSNPN, CDR2 SVGIG (reference sequence). This CDR3 contains 12 residues. CDR3: CAWTDRRSEAFF. The DNA for the CDR3 is TGTGCCTGGACGGACAGGAGATCTGAAGCTTTCTTT. Looking up the rest from reference TRBV30 and TRBJ1-1 gives the full variable domain: SQTIHQWPATLVQPVGSPLSLECTVEGTSNPNLYWYRQAAGRGLQLLFYSVGIGQISSEVPQNLSASRPQDRQFILSSKKLLLSDSGFYLCAWTDRRSEAFFGQGTRLTVV.

This chain joins TRBV30 and TRBJ1-4, with D perhaps matching TRBD1 (6 bases). Germline loops: CDR1 GTSNPN, CDR2 SVGIG (reference sequence). The CDR3 runs 14 residues. Trimming cost V 3 bases and J 1 base, with 9 bases left between them. The CDR3 loop is CAWRAGETNEKLFF. The CDR3 DNA reads TGTGCCTGGAGGGCAGGGGAAACTAATGAAAAACTGTTTTTT.

The chain joins TRBV7-9 to TRBJ1-3, with D unclear. Germline values: CDR1 SEHNR, CDR2 FQNEAQ (reference sequence). CDR3 length: 15 residues. V was pared by 1 base and J by 0 bases, with 7 bases between. CDR3 region: CASSLVASSGNTIYF. The DNA for the CDR3 is TGTGCCAGCAGCTTAGTGGCTAGCTCTGGAAACACCATATATTTT. Supplemented by reference TRBV7-9 and TRBJ1-3, the full variable domain reads DTGVSQNPRHKITKRGQNVTFRCDPISEHNRLYWYRQTLGQGPEFLTYFQNEAQLEKSRLLSDRFSAERPKGSFSTLEIQRTEQGDSAMYLCASSLVASSGNTIYFGEGSWLTVV.

This clone has a single count. J is TRBJ2-5 and V is TRBV5-4; D may be TRBD1 (6 bases). From germline, CDR1 is SGHNT and CDR2 YYREEE (reference sequence). CDR3 length: 13 residues. Trimming cost V 5 bases and J 1 base, with 9 bases left between them. The CDR3 DNA is TGTGCCAGCAGTGACAGGACCCAAGAGACCCAGTACTTC. This codes for CASSDRTQETQYF.

This rearrangement joins TRBV13 to TRBJ2-2, with D maybe TRBD2 (6 bases). V dropped 4 bases and J dropped 3 bases, with 18 bases sitting between them. The CDR3 spans 17 residues. Germline V gene data show CDR1 as PRHDT and CDR2 as FYEKMQ (reference sequence). The CDR3 DNA reads as TGTGCCAGCAGCTACCGGGCGGGACTCTCGGACACCGGGGAGCTGTTTTTT. Amino acid sequence: CASSYRAGLSDTGELFF.

This chain links TRBV7-6 with TRBJ1-5, with 8 bases that match TRBD1. Germline CDR1 and CDR2: SGHVS and FNYEAQ. CDR3 length equals 15 residues. The junction had 2 bases not matched to a gene; V was cut back by 0 bases and J by 4 bases. Written as DNA, the CDR3 is TGTGCCAGCAGCTTAGCTACAGGGGGGAATCAGCCCCAGCATTTT. It yields the protein CASSLATGGNQPQHF.

The rearrangement joins TRBV10-3 to TRBJ2-7; 10 bases line up with TRBD2. Germline V gene lookup returns CDR1 ENHRY and CDR2 SYGVKD. V was pared by 4 bases and J by 6 bases, with 12 bases of the junction left unmatched. The CDR3 has 16 amino acids. The CDR3 here is CAISGGVAGGIGEQYF. The CDR3 coding sequence is TGTGCCATCAGTGGGGGGGTAGCGGGAGGAATTGGCGAGCAGTACTTC.

V and J are TRBV5-1 and TRBJ2-2; D not certain. Germline CDR1 reads SGHRS; CDR2 reads YFSETQ. Trimming shortened V by 4 bases and J by 0 bases, and 13 bases separated the two germline ends. This CDR3 has 16 amino acids. Here the CDR3 DNA reads TGCGCCAGCAGCGCCGGCCTGAACTCGAACACCGGGGAGCTGTTTTTT. Its protein product is CASSAGLNSNTGELFF.

This clone was detected once. J is TRBJ1-2 and V is TRBV19; a weak D match, TRBD1 (5 bases). The CDR3 contains 14 residues. V shed 7 bases and J shed 4 bases, with 16 bases lying between them. Germline CDR1 and CDR2: LNHDA and SQIVND (reference sequence). The CDR3 coding sequence is TGTGCCAGTACAACCAGTGGGGGGTTCTATGGCTACACCTTC. It translates to CASTTSGGFYGYTF. The full variable domain, completed using reference TRBV19 and TRBJ1-2, is DGGITQSPKYLFRKEGQNVTLSCEQNLNHDAMYWYRQDPGQGLRLIYYSQIVNDFQKGDIAEGYSVSREKKESFPLTVTSAQKNPTAFYLCASTTSGGFYGYTFGSGTRLTVV.

DNA for the CDR3: TGTGCCAGCAGTCTCAGAGATCTGAACACCGGGGAGCTGTTTTTT. Its protein product is CASSLRDLNTGELFF. V usage is TRBV2 and J usage is TRBJ2-2; D not resolved. This CDR3 comprises 15 residues. V was trimmed by 5 bases and J by 1 base, leaving 11 bases between them. Germline CDR1 reads SNHLY; CDR2 reads FYNNEI.

CDR3 in DNA: TGTGCCAGCAGTAGGGGTGGTAACTATGGCTACACCTTC. It yields the protein CASSRGGNYGYTF. The V and J genes are TRBV28 and TRBJ1-2; perhaps TRBD1 as D (5 bases). The CDR3 sequence is 13 residues long. In germline, CDR1 is MDHEN, CDR2 SYDVKM. V was pared by 5 bases and J by 1 base, with 8 bases between.

The J gene is TRBJ2-7, the V gene TRBV6-2 or TRBV6-3; 7 nucleotides agree with TRBD2. V shed 4 bases and J 3 bases; nucleotides not matched to a gene: 9. Germline CDR1 is MNHEY and CDR2 is SVGEGT. The CDR3 loop spans 15 amino acids. This CDR3 reads CASSSRIAGDYEQYF. As DNA, the CDR3 is TGTGCCAGCAGTTCTCGTATCGCGGGAGACTACGAGCAGTACTTC.

V usage is TRBV10-3 and J usage is TRBJ2-2, with D maybe TRBD1 (5 bases). V lost 0 bases to trimming and J lost 6 bases, with 11 bases between them. The CDR3 loop spans 15 amino acids. Germline CDR1 reads ENHRY; CDR2 reads SYGVKD. The CDR3: CAISESKGKAGELFF. The CDR3 nucleotides read TGTGCCATCAGTGAGTCGAAGGGGAAGGCCGGGGAGCTGTTTTTT.